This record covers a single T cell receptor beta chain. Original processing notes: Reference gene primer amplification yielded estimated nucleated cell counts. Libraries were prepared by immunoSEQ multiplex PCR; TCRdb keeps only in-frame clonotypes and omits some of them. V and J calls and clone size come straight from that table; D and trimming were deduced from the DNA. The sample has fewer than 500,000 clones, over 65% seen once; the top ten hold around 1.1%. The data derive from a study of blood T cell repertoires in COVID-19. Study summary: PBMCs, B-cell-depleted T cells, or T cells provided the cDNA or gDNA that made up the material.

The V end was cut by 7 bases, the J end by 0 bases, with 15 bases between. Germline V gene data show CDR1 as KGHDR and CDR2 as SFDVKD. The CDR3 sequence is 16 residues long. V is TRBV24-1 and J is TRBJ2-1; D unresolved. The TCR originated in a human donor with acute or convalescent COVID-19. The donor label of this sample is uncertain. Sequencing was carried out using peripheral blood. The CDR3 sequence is CATSGVAASSYNEQFF. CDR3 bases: TGTGCCACCAGCGGTGTGGCAGCTAGCTCCTACAATGAGCAGTTCTTC.